Shown below are 9 T cell receptor beta chains from a single sample sequenced in a study of OX40 agonist ivuxolimab in advanced cancers. Libraries were prepared by immunoSEQ multiplex PCR; TCRdb keeps only in-frame clonotypes and omits some of them. Altogether 60,000 or so clones are present, roughly 84% being singletons, with the ten largest covering 27%. The material was CD4+ or CD8+ T cells sorted from blood, obtained in a trial of the OX40 agonist ivuxolimab. The receptor source for this set is an adult with an advanced solid tumor such as melanoma, head and neck, liver or kidney cancer.

The chain joins TRBV23-1 to TRBJ1-1; no clear D. TRBV23-1 is flagged as an ORF with uncertain function. V lost 6 bases and J 7 bases, leaving 9 bases between the germline ends. This CDR3 contains 11 residues. Here the CDR3 reads CASSILYEAFF. The CDR3 DNA is TGCGCCAGCAGCATTCTGTATGAAGCTTTCTTT.

The chain carries TRBV6-6 and TRBJ1-2; 10 bases map to TRBD1. Per germline, CDR1 MNHNY and CDR2 SVGAGI (reference sequence). V lost 3 bases and J lost 5; bases outside the gene matches: 6. The CDR3 runs to 15 residues. CDR3 DNA: TGTGCCAGCAGTTATACGACAGGGGGCAGGTATGGCTACACCTTC. Protein sequence: CASSYTTGGRYGYTF.

The chain has TRBV2 and TRBJ2-5, with TRBD2 matching 11 bases. The CDR3 spans 15 residues. CDR1 is SNHLY and CDR2 is FYNNEI in the germline V gene. Losses at the gene ends were 4 bases for V and 4 bases for J; bases not matched to a gene: 5. The CDR3 sequence is CASSGLAGGRETQYF. Here the CDR3 DNA reads TGTGCCAGCAGTGGGCTAGCGGGGGGAAGAGAGACCCAGTACTTC.

V usage is TRBV30 and J usage is TRBJ2-7; 7 bases map to TRBD1. The V gene end was trimmed by 2 bases and the J gene end by 3 bases; junction bases not matched to a gene: 10. The CDR3 is made up of 15 amino acids. Germline values: CDR1 GTSNPN, CDR2 SVGIG (reference sequence). CDR3 region: CAWSPIWDSDYEQYF. The CDR3 DNA is TGTGCCTGGAGTCCCATATGGGACAGTGACTACGAGCAGTACTTC.

This chain joins TRBV9 and TRBJ2-5; TRBD2 agrees at 8 bases. V was clipped by 2 bases and J by 2 bases; unmatched bases: 8. The length of the CDR3 is 16 residues. Germline lookup yields CDR1 SGDLS and CDR2 YYNGEE. The CDR3 DNA reads as TGTGCCAGCAGCGTGGGGCTAGCGGGTGAACAAGAGACCCAGTACTTC. Translated, it gives CASSVGLAGEQETQYF.

V gene TRBV19 combines with J gene TRBJ2-1; 12 bases fit TRBD2. Unmatched junction bases numbered 8, after V lost 4 bases and J lost 4 bases. CDR3 length: 17 residues. Germline assignment: CDR1 LNHDA and CDR2 SQIVND (reference sequence). CDR3 in DNA: TGTGCCAGTAGTAGACCTTTTCTAGCGGGAGGGTACAATGAGCAGTTCTTC. It is translated as CASSRPFLAGGYNEQFF.

The chain employs TRBV4-2 and TRBJ1-6; TRBD1 might be the D (6 bases). Germline assignment: CDR1 LGHNA and CDR2 YNFKEQ. The CDR3 loop spans 18 amino acids. The germline V and J ends were trimmed by 4 bases and 6 bases, with 22 bases remaining between them. CDR3 sequence: CASSPTSQGTRGNSPLHF. Here the CDR3 DNA reads TGTGCCAGCAGCCCCACGAGCCAGGGGACTCGGGGTAATTCACCCCTCCACTTT.

The chain employs TRBV18 and TRBJ1-2, with TRBD1 identical over 7 bases. CDR1 is KGHSH, CDR2 LQKENI, per germline. V lost 5 bases, J lost 6 bases, and 18 bases stayed unmatched. This CDR3 spans 17 amino acids. CDR3 sequence reads: CASSKGTAPNPYDGYTF. The DNA for the CDR3 is TGTGCCAGCTCAAAAGGGACAGCTCCCAATCCTTACGATGGCTACACCTTC.

The chain joins TRBV18 to TRBJ1-4, with a weak D call TRBD1 (5 bases). Germline values: CDR1 KGHSH, CDR2 LQKENI. This CDR3 is 15 amino acids long. With 4 bases removed from V and 0 bases from J, the gap between germline ends came to 9 bases. CDR3 sequence (DNA): TGTGCCAGCTCACAACGACAGACAACTAATGAAAAACTGTTTTTT. Protein sequence: CASSQRQTTNEKLFF. Full variable domain (remainder filled in from reference TRBV18 and TRBJ1-4): NAGVMQNPRHLVRRRGQEARLRCSPMKGHSHVYWYRQLPEEGLKFMVYLQKENIIDESGMPKERFSAEFPKEGPSILRIQQVVRGDSAAYFCASSQRQTTNEKLFFGSGTQLSVL.